The 10 T cell receptor beta chains presented below share a single source sample, sequenced in a study of blood T cells in healthy people across ages. A J-beta primer mix and a sample-barcoded 5' primer were used in a second PCR of roughly 7 to 12 cycles. Each CDR3 protein is one row after TCRdb ran MiXCR on the 5' RACE reads. The sample records some 760,000 distinct CDR3 sequences, roughly 25% being singletons. The sample also formed part of further work on T cells of mothers and their children.

Sequenced input: blood. Receptors originate from a boy aged 10-17 years in good health.

The gene calls are TRBV5-1 and TRBJ1-4, with D uncertain. V was trimmed by 4 bases and J by 8 bases, leaving 15 bases between them. Germline CDR1 and CDR2: SGHRS and YFSETQ. CDR3 length: 14 residues. CDR3 bases: TGCGCCAGCAGCCCGCGCGCGTCGGAAGAAAAACTGTTTTTT. Its translation: CASSPRASEEKLFF.

The V gene is TRBV29-1, the J gene TRBJ2-3; TRBD1 or TRBD2 may be the D gene (5 bases each). The CDR3 length is 14 residues. Germline V gene data show CDR1 as SQVTM and CDR2 as ANQGSEA. Deletions cut 7 bases from V and 2 bases from J, with 16 bases between. CDR3 loop: CSAGPEISTDTQYF. CDR3 coding DNA: TGCAGCGCGGGACCCGAGATATCCACAGATACGCAGTATTTT.

The J gene is TRBJ2-5, the V gene TRBV7-2; D ambiguous. This CDR3 has 13 amino acids. V was cut by 5 bases and J by 3 bases, with 10 bases left in between. The germline V gene has CDR1 SGHTA and CDR2 FQGNSA. CDR3 DNA: TGTGCCAGCAGCATTTACGAGGAAGAGACCCAGTACTTC. Protein sequence: CASSIYEEETQYF. Supplemented by reference TRBV7-2 and TRBJ2-5, the full variable domain reads GAGVSQSPSNKVTEKGKDVELRCDPISGHTALYWYRQSLGQGLEFLIYFQGNSAPDKSGLPSDRFSAERTGGSVSTLTIQRTQQEDSAVYLCASSIYEEETQYFGPGTRLLVL.

This clonotype occurred once. The V gene is TRBV18, the J gene TRBJ2-4; the match to TRBD1 covers 11 bases. Trimming removed 5 bases from V and 6 bases from J; junction bases left unmatched: 6. Germline CDR1 reads KGHSH; CDR2 reads LQKENI. The CDR3 consists of 15 residues. The CDR3 bases are TGTGCCAGCTCAACCATGGGGACAGGGGGAAACATTCAGTACTTC. As protein: CASSTMGTGGNIQYF.

The chain is built from TRBV15 and TRBJ2-5; D tentatively reads TRBD1 or TRBD2 (5 bases each). The ends were cut back, 3 bases at V and 2 bases at J, with 16 bases in the middle. CDR3 length: 16 amino acids. Germline V gene sequence: CDR1 LNHNV, CDR2 YYDKDF (reference sequence). CDR3 protein: CATSRSGTKGQETQYF. The CDR3 region has the DNA TGTGCCACCAGCAGGTCCGGGACCAAAGGACAAGAGACCCAGTACTTC.

This clonotype turned up a few times. This rearrangement joins TRBV5-1 to TRBJ2-2; 8 nucleotides line up with TRBD2. The V gene's germline CDR1 is SGHRS and CDR2 YFSETQ. The ends lost 0 bases at V and 1 base at J; junction bases unmatched: 2. The CDR3 length is 16 residues. CDR3 sequence: CASSLELAENTGELFF. The CDR3 coding sequence is TGCGCCAGCAGCTTGGAACTAGCGGAGAACACCGGGGAGCTGTTTTTT.

As to this clonotype: At one end the junction does not follow the germline gene, possibly because of a read error. This chain joins TRBV3-1 and TRBJ1-2, with 7 bases fitting TRBD1. Germline CDR1 reads LGHDT; CDR2 reads YNNKEL (reference sequence). This CDR3 is built from 15 residues. The DNA for the CDR3 is TGTGCCAGCGGCCAAGTCAGCGGGACAGATTATGGCTACACCTTC. It encodes CASGQVSGTDYGYTF.

The chain combines TRBV20-1 with TRBJ2-1; 9 bases agree with TRBD2. The V gene end was trimmed by 0 bases and the J gene end by 7 bases; junction bases not matched to a gene: 4. Germline CDR1 DFQATT, CDR2 SNEGSKA (reference sequence). CDR3 length: 14 amino acids. CDR3 nucleotide sequence: TGCAGTGCTAGAGATCGCGGGAGGGCTAATGAGCAGTTCTTC. Encoded protein: CSARDRGRANEQFF.

This clonotype was counted only a few times. V gene TRBV5-5 combines with J gene TRBJ2-1; D is perhaps TRBD2 (5 bases). This CDR3 has 15 amino acids. The germline V gene has CDR1 SGHKS and CDR2 YYEKEE (reference sequence). Trimming shortened V by 4 bases and J by 2 bases, and 13 bases separated the two germline ends. CDR3 DNA: TGTGCCAGCAGCATGGAGGTAGGGACCTACAATGAGCAGTTCTTC. This translates into CASSMEVGTYNEQFF.

The V call is TRBV3-1, the J call TRBJ2-5, with D perhaps given as TRBD1 or TRBD2 (5 bases each). Trimming took 0 bases from V and 4 from J, leaving 9 bases between them. The germline V gene has CDR1 LGHDT and CDR2 YNNKEL (reference sequence). The CDR3 length is 14 residues. In nucleotides, the CDR3 is TGTGCCAGCAGCCAAGATCCGGGACCAGAGACCCAGTACTTC. Amino acids: CASSQDPGPETQYF.